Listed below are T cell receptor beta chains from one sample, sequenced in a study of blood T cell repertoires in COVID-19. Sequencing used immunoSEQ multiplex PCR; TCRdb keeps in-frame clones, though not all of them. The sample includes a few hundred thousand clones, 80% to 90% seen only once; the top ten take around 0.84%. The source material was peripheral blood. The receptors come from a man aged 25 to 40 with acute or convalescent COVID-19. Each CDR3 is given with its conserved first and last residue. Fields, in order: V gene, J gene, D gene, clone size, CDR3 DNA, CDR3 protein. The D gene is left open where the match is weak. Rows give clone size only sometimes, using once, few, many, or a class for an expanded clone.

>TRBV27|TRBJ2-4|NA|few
TGTGCCAGCCGAGGGTGGGGAAACATTCAGTACTTC
CASRGWGNIQYF
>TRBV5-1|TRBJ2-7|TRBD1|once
TGCGCCAGCAGCGAACAGGGGATCTCCTACGAGCAGTACTTC
CASSEQGISYEQYF
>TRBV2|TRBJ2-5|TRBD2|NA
TGTGCCAGCAGTGCGACTAGCGGGGGGGCGGAGACCCAGTACTTC
CASSATSGGAETQYF
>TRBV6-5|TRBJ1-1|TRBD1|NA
TGTGCCAGCAGTTCCTTTCGACAGGGAGCTGAAGCTTTCTTT
CASSSFRQGAEAFF
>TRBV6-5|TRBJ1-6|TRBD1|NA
TGTGCCAGCAGACGGACAGGGATTAATTCACCCCTCCACTTT
CASRRTGINSPLHF
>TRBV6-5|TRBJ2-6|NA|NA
TGTGCCAGCAGTTATAGGAGGACCGGGGCCAACGTCCTGACTTTC
CASSYRRTGANVLTF
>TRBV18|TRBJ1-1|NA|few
TGTGCCAGCTCACCGATACGGACTGAAGCTTTCTTT
CASSPIRTEAFF
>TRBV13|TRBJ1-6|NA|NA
TGTGCCAGCAGCTTTGAAAACAGGGATAATTCACCCCTCCACTTT
CASSFENRDNSPLHF
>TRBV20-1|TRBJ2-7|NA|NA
TGCAGTGCCGGAGGGGCCTACGAGCAGTACTTC
CSAGGAYEQYF
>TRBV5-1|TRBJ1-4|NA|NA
TGCGCCAGCAGCTTGGCCGAGTCAGGGTATAATGAAAAACTGTTTTTT
CASSLAESGYNEKLFF
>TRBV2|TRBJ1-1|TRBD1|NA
TGTGCCAGCAGTGCGAACAGGGGAGGAAACACTGAAGCTTTCTTT
CASSANRGGNTEAFF
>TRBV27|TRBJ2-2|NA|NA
TGTGCCAGCAGTTTTCGTTCCCCCGGGGAGCTGTTTTTT
CASSFRSPGELFF
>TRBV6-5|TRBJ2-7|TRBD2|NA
TGTGCCAGCAGTTTTCCCCGGACTAGCGGAATCTACGAGCAGTACTTC
CASSFPRTSGIYEQYF
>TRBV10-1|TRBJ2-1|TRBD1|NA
TGCGCCAGCAGTGAGTCCGAGGACAGGGCGGCCGATGAGCAGTTCTTC
CASSESEDRAADEQFF
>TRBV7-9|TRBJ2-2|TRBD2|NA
TGTGCCAGCAGGGATGGGACTAGCGGGACTTACACCGGGGAGCTGTTTTTT
CASRDGTSGTYTGELFF
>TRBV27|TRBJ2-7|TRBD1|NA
TGTGCCAGCAGTTCAATGACAGGGGGCGTCTACGAGCAGTACTTC
CASSSMTGGVYEQYF
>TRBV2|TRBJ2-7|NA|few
TGTGCCAGCAGTAAGGACTACTCAAGCGGCGAGCAGTACTTC
CASSKDYSSGEQYF
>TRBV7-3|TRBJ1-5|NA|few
TGTGCCAGCAGCTTAGGGACAAATCAGCCCCAGCATTTT
CASSLGTNQPQHF
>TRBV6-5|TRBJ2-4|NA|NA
TGTGCCAGCAGCCTGGGGCACCTCAAAAACATTCAGTACTTC
CASSLGHLKNIQYF
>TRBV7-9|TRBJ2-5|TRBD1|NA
TGTGCCAGCAGACGGACAGGGGGCGAGACCCAGTACTTC
CASRRTGGETQYF
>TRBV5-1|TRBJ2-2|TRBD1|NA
TGCGCCAGCAGCCTCCGGGACAGGGGGTCCGGGGAGCTGTTTTTT
CASSLRDRGSGELFF
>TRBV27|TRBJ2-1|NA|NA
TGTGCCAGCAGTTCCCACTTCGTGGGGAGGAACAATGAGCAGTTCTTC
CASSSHFVGRNNEQFF
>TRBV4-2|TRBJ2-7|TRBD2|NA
TGTGCCAGCAGCCAAGATGGTAGCGGGGGCCGGTACGAGCAGTACTTC
CASSQDGSGGRYEQYF
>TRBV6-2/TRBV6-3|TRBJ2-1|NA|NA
TGTGCCAGCAGTTACGCACTTCATGAGCAGTTCTTC
CASSYALHEQFF
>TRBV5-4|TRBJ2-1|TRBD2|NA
TGTGCCAGCAGCCCGGGACTAGCGGGGGGCCTCCAACCCTACAATGAGCAGTTCTTC
CASSPGLAGGLQPYNEQFF
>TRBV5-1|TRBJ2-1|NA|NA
TGCGCCAGCAGGGATCGGCCGGGTTCCTACAATGAGCAGTTCTTC
CASRDRPGSYNEQFF
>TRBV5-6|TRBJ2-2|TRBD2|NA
TGTGCCAGCAGCGCGGGACTAGCGGGAGGGCCGAACACCGGGGAGCTGTTTTTT
CASSAGLAGGPNTGELFF
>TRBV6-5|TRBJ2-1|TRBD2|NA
TGTGCCAGCAGCCTCCGGACTAGCGATGATGAGCAGTTCTTC
CASSLRTSDDEQFF
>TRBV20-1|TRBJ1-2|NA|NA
TGCAGTGCTAGTATGGCAGGGTATGGCTACACCTTC
CSASMAGYGYTF
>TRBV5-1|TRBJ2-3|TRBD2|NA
TGCGCCAGCAGCTTAGAGCCTAGCGGGTACACAGATACGCAGTATTTT
CASSLEPSGYTDTQYF
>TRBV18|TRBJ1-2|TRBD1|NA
TGTGCCAGCTCACCGGGTCTTTTTAGGACAGGGTCTTCCTATGGCTACACCTTC
CASSPGLFRTGSSYGYTF
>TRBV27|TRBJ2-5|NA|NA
TGTGCCAGCAGTTCTCCCGGGGGGCGCGAGACCCAGTACTTC
CASSSPGGRETQYF
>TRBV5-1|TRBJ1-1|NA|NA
TGCGCCAGCAGCCTAATCCCGCAGGGCATGAACACTGAAGCTTTCTTT
CASSLIPQGMNTEAFF
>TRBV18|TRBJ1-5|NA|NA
TGTGCCAGCTCACCAGGGACTTCGCCTCAGCCCCAGCATTTT
CASSPGTSPQPQHF
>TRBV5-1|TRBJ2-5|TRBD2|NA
TGCGCCAGCAGACAGAGACTAGCGGGAGTTGAGACCCAGTACTTC
CASRQRLAGVETQYF
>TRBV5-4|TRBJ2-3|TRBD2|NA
TGTGCCAGCAGCGTTCCAGCGGGGGGGCCGAGAGATACGCAGTATTTT
CASSVPAGGPRDTQYF
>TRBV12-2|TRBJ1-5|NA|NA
TGTGCAAGTCGCCCCGCACCCACAGGGAGTTTTCATCAGCCCCAGCATTTT
CASRPAPTGSFHQPQHF
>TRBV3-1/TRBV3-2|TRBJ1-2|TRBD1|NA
TGTGCCAGCAGCCCCGGGACAGCCTATGGCTACACCTTC
CASSPGTAYGYTF
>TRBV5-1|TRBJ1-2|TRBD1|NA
TGCGCCAGCAGCTTGGAGCGGCCGAGGGACAGGTACACCTTC
CASSLERPRDRYTF
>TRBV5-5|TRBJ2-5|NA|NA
TGTGCCAGCAGCTCCTGGACGGGGGGCAAAGAGACCCAGTACTTC
CASSSWTGGKETQYF
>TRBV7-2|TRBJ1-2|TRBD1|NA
TGTGCCAGCAGCGATCGACAGGGTTGGTATGGCTACACCTTC
CASSDRQGWYGYTF
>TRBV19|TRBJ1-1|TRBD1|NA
TGTGCCAGCCACCACGGGACAGGGAAAACATGGGACACTGAAGCTTTCTTT
CASHHGTGKTWDTEAFF
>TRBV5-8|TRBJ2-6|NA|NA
TGTGCCAGCAGCCAAGGACAATTCTCTGGGGCCAACGTCCTGACTTTC
CASSQGQFSGANVLTF
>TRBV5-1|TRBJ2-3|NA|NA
TGCGCCAGCAGCTTGGGGCCCTCTAGCACAGATACGCAGTATTTT
CASSLGPSSTDTQYF
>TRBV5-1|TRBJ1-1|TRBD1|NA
TGCGCCAGCAGCCCGATGGGACAGAAAAACACTGAAGCTTTCTTT
CASSPMGQKNTEAFF
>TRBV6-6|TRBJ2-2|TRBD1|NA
TGTGCCAGCAGTCCCCTCGAGACAGGGGGCGAAGGCACCGGGGAGCTGTTTTTT
CASSPLETGGEGTGELFF
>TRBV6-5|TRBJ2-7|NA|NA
TGTGCCAGCACCCAGGGCTACGAGCAGTACTTC
CASTQGYEQYF
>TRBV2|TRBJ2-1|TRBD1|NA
TGTGCCAGCACCCCGGACAGGGCTGGCTACAATGAGCAGTTCTTC
CASTPDRAGYNEQFF
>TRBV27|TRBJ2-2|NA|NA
TGTGCCAGCAGTTTATTAGGGGGCACCGGGGAGCTGTTTTTT
CASSLLGGTGELFF
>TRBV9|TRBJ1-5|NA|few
TGTGCCAGCAGCGCGGGACTCGCCGGGGAGCCCCAGCATTTT
CASSAGLAGEPQHF
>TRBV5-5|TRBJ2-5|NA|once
TGTGCCAGCAGCCCCCTGGGCAGGGGACGGGAGACCCAGTACTTC
CASSPLGRGRETQYF
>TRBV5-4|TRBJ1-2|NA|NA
TGTGCCAGCAGCTTGCCCACGCCAGGGGAAGGCTACACCTTC
CASSLPTPGEGYTF
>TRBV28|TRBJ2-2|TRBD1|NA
TGTGCCAGCAGGGGGGGACAGGGTATGGGCACCGGGGAGCTGTTTTTT
CASRGGQGMGTGELFF